This T cell receptor (beta chain) was captured by sequencing in a study of T-cell reconstitution after alpha-beta-depleted transplantation in children. Study findings and constraints: Most T-cell counts and diversity one year after the transplant came from T cells that were newly produced. Approximately two months post-transplant, alpha-beta T cells reportedly originated from several hundred expanded graft clones.

A note on this clonotype: As yet, its antigen is unknown.

Unique molecular identifiers tagged the TCRbeta library. TCRdb itself ran the PCR reads through MiXCR, one entry per CDR3 protein. The sample shows approximately 980,000 distinct CDR3 sequences, less than 30% of them seen only once. The CDR3 has 13 residues. V dropped 7 bases and J dropped 0 bases, with 10 bases sitting between them. Germline lookup yields CDR1 SQVTM and CDR2 ANQGSEA. The TCR was taken from a boy under two years old who had a stem cell transplant for SCID, so the T cells may come from the graft donor. The specimen was PBMCs, mostly from graft donor cells, collected 360 days after TCRalphabeta/CD19-depleted stem cell transplant. The chain employs TRBV29-1 and TRBJ1-3; D gene ambiguous. The CDR3, as DNA: TGCAGCGCAGCAACCGTCTCTGGAAACACCATATATTTT. Encoded protein: CSAATVSGNTIYF.